This T cell receptor beta chain was recovered during a study of chemoradiotherapy in HPV16-positive cancers. The table came from immunoSEQ multiplex PCR; TCRdb's copy has only in-frame clones and leaves some out. The table lists about 4,000 clones, roughly 75% of them singletons. The germline V gene has CDR1 MNHEY and CDR2 SMNVEV (reference sequence). The CDR3 runs 19 residues. V was pared by 0 bases and J by 4 bases, with 13 bases of the junction left unmatched. This clone was seen more than once but under ten times. The rearrangement links TRBV27 to TRBJ2-7; the match to TRBD2 covers 12 bases. This sample was gathered from a patient who underwent chemoradiotherapy. The TCR originated in a human donor with HPV-associated anogenital cancer. DNA for the CDR3: TGTGCCAGCAGTTTATCGTTGGCTAGCGGGGGGGAATGGAGATACGAGCAGTACTTC. Translation gives CASSLSLASGGEWRYEQYF.